This note documents a single TCR beta chain sequence. This sample was taken from a study of OX40 agonist ivuxolimab in advanced cancers. Assay used: immunoSEQ multiplex PCR; TCRdb lists only in-frame clones, some missing. This table has 65,000 to 85,000 clones, 70% to 90% appearing once. This CDR3 spans 12 amino acids. With 10 bases removed from V and 2 bases from J, the gap between germline ends came to 11 bases. Germline V lookup: CDR1 ENHRY, CDR2 SYGVKD. The source of this sequence is an adult with an advanced solid tumor such as melanoma, head and neck, liver or kidney cancer. The source material was CD4+ or CD8+ T cells sorted from blood, sampled in a trial of the OX40 agonist ivuxolimab. The gene calls are TRBV10-3 and TRBJ1-1; D might be TRBD1 (5 bases). The CDR3 sequence: CASRVGNTEAFF. The DNA for the CDR3 is TGTGCCAGCAGGGTTGGCAACACTGAAGCTTTCTTT.